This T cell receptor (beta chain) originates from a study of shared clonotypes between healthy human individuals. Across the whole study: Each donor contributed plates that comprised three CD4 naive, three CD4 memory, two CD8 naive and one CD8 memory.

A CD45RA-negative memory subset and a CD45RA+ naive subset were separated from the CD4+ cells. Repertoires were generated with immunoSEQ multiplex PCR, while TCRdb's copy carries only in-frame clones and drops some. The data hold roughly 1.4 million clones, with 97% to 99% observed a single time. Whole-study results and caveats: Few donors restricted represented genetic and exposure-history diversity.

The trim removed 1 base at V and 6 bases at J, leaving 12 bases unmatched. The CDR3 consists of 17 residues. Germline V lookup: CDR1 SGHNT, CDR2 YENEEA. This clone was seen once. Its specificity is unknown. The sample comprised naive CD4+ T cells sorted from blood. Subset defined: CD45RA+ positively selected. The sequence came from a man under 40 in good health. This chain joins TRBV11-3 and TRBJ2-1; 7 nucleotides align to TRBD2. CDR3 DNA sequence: TGTGCCAGCAGCTTAGCCCTACCCGGCGGGAGTAGCAATGAGCAGTTCTTC. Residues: CASSLALPGGSSNEQFF.